There are a few counts of the clone carrying this T cell receptor beta chain. The method was immunoSEQ multiplex PCR; TCRdb's version includes in-frame clones alone and lacks a portion of them. The repertoire holds more than 85,000 clones, with around 94% as singletons. This sample is part of a study of T cell changes during pregnancy in multiple sclerosis. This CDR3 comprises 12 residues. V lost 6 bases, J lost 0 bases, and 6 bases lay in between. Germline CDR1 SNHLY, CDR2 FYNNEI. Material: peripheral blood, obtained after pregnancy. The TCR was taken from a female donor in good health, enrolled as a control in a pregnancy study. The J gene is TRBJ2-7, the V gene TRBV2; D possibly corresponds to TRBD2 (5 bases). The CDR3, as DNA: TGTGCCAGCAGGGGGAGCTCCTACGAGCAGTACTTC. This sequence encodes CASRGSSYEQYF.